One T cell receptor beta chain is described in this entry. This record comes from a study of blood T cell repertoires in COVID-19. The wider study: Donors in the United States, Italy and Spain gave samples during acute or convalescent COVID-19. The cDNA or gDNA used as material had been derived from T cells, B-cell-depleted T cells, or PBMCs.

Trimming shortened V by 0 bases and J by 7 bases, and 6 bases separated the two germline ends. The germline CDR1 and CDR2 sequences are SQVTM and ANQGSEA. CDR3 length equals 11 residues. Here immunoSEQ multiplex PCR was the method, and the copy in TCRdb shows in-frame clones only, minus some. The sample has about 290,000 clones, around 90% seen once; the top ten hold 0.94%. V gene TRBV29-1 combines with J gene TRBJ1-1; D gene unclear. Sequenced input: peripheral blood. This receptor was taken from a woman between 40 and 55 years old who had recovered from COVID-19. This CDR3 reads CSVEDPGEAFF. The CDR3 DNA reads TGCAGCGTTGAAGATCCCGGTGAAGCTTTCTTT.